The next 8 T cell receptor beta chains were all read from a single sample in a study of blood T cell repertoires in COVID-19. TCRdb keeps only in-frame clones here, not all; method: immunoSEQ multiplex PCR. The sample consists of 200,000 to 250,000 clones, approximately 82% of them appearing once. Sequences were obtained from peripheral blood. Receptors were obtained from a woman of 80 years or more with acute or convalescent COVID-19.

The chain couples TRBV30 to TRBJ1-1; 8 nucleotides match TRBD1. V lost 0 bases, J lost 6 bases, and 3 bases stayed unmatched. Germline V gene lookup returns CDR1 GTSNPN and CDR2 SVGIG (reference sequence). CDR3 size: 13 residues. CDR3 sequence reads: CAWSVQGVPEAFF. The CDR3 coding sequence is TGTGCCTGGAGTGTACAGGGGGTCCCTGAAGCTTTCTTT.

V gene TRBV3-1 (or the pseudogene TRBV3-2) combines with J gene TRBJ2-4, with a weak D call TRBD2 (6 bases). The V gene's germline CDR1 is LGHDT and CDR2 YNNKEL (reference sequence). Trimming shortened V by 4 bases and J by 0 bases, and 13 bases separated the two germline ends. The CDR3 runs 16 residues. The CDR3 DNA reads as TGTGCCAGCAGCCGGCGGGGCGACTTAGCCAAAAACATTCAGTACTTC. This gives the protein CASSRRGDLAKNIQYF.

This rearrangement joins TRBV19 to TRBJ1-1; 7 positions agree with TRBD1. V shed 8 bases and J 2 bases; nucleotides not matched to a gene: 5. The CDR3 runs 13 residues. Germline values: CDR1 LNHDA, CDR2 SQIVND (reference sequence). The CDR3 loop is CASAGTVNTEAFF. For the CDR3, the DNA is TGTGCCAGTGCCGGGACAGTCAACACTGAAGCTTTCTTT.

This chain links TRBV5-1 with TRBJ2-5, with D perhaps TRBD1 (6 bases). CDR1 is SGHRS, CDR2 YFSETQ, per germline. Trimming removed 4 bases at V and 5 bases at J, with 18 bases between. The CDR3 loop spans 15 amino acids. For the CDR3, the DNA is TGCGCCAGCAGCATCCTACAGGGTCTCGGGGAGACCCAGTACTTC. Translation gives CASSILQGLGETQYF.

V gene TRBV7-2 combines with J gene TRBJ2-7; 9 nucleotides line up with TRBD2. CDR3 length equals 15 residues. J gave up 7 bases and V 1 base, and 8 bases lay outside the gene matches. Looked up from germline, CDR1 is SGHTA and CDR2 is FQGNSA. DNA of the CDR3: TGTGCCAGCAGCTTAGTAGCGGGGGCCCGGGGGGAGCAGTACTTC. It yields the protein CASSLVAGARGEQYF.

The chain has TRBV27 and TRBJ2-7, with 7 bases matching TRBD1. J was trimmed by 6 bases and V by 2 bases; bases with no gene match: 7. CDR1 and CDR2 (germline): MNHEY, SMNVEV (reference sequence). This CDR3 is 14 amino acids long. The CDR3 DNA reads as TGTGCCAGCAGTTTAAGAGGGGGCGCGGGCGAGCAGTACTTC. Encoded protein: CASSLRGGAGEQYF.

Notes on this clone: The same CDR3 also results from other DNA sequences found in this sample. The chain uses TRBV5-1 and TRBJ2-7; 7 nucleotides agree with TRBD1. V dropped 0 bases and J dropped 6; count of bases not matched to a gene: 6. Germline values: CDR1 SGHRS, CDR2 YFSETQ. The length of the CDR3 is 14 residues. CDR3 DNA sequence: TGCGCCAGCAGCTTGGGACAGGGTTCGTTCGAGCAGTACTTC. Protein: CASSLGQGSFEQYF.

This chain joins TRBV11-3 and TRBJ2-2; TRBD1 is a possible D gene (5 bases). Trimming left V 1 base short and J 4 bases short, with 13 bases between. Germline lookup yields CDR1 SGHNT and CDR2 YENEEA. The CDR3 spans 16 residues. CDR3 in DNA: TGTGCCAGCAGCTTAGTGGACAACTTGATCACCGGGGAGCTGTTTTTT. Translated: CASSLVDNLITGELFF.